This paragraph reports one T cell receptor beta chain. Its cognate antigen is unknown. With constant-segment primers, 5'RACE yielded cDNA libraries of TCR alpha and TCR beta that carried sample barcodes and UMIs. MiXCR was run by TCRdb on the 5' RACE reads, yielding one entry per CDR3 protein. The sample includes 25,000 to 35,000 distinct CDR3 sequences, about 12% of them seen just once. These data come from a study of T-cell memory formation after mild COVID-19. Across the study: Clusters of TCRs were largely donor specific. Overall study findings and caveats: Researchers found some responding clones in pre-infection memory, a sign that cross-reactive memory joined.

Germline CDR1 MNHEY, CDR2 SVGEGT. Deletions cut 1 base from V and 0 bases from J, with 10 bases between. CDR3 size: 17 residues. This receptor was identified in an adult woman who had mild COVID-19 (a few samples of this study predate the infection). Cell type and time point are not known. The sample was PBMCs or a T cell subset sorted from them (not recorded which). The rearrangement uses TRBV6-2 or TRBV6-3 and TRBJ2-6; D is unresolved. The CDR3, as DNA: TGTGCCAGCAGTTACTTAGGGCCGAGCTCTGGGGCCAACGTCCTGACTTTC. Protein: CASSYLGPSSGANVLTF.